Below, 3 T cell receptor beta chains from the same sample are listed, as sequenced in a study of blood T cell repertoires in COVID-19 (dated by TCRdb to the early 2020s). Libraries were constructed by the immunoSEQ multiplex PCR assay. As stored in TCRdb, this immuneACCESS dataset retains in-frame rearrangements with V and J assigned. A fraction of the clones does not appear; measured against another copy, unresolved V genes explain less than half of the discrepancy, and the remainder lacks a known reason. For this sample there are 90,000 to 100,000 clones; about 86% appear just once. The top ten clones comprise over 15% of the sample. Material: peripheral blood. The source of these receptors is a human donor in a cohort sampled during active COVID-19.

This clone was observed a single time. The CDR3 reads CASSGENTEAFF. CDR3 nucleotide sequence: TGTGCCAGCAGTGGAGAGAACACTGAAGCTTTCTTT. The V call is TRBV2, the J call TRBJ1-1; D is unclear. Germline V gene sequence: CDR1 SNHLY, CDR2 FYNNEI. The CDR3 runs 12 residues. Trimming shortened V by 4 bases and J by 1 base, and 4 bases separated the two germline ends.

The chain couples TRBV9 to TRBJ2-1, with D possibly TRBD1 on 6 matching bases. Trimming removed 6 bases at V and 0 bases at J, with 13 bases between. Germline assignment: CDR1 SGDLS and CDR2 YYNGEE. The CDR3 runs 15 residues. The CDR3 nucleotides read TGTGCCAGCACCATGCAGGGGAACTCCTACAATGAGCAGTTCTTC. Protein sequence: CASTMQGNSYNEQFF.

In DNA, the CDR3 is TGTGCCACCAGTGATAAGGGGTACGGGACAGATACGCAGTATTTT. Its translation: CATSDKGYGTDTQYF. The J gene is TRBJ2-3, the V gene TRBV24-1; possible D gene TRBD1, 5 bases. The V end was cut by 3 bases, the J end by 3 bases, with 12 bases between. Germline CDR1 reads KGHDR; CDR2 reads SFDVKD. The CDR3 extends over 15 amino acids.